This T cell receptor beta chain emerged from a study of T-cell reconstitution after alpha-beta-depleted transplantation in children. Of note for this clonotype: The antigen is unknown.

Germline V gene data show CDR1 as KGHDR and CDR2 as SFDVKD. Trimming left V 5 bases short and J 9 bases short, with 16 bases between. This CDR3 comprises 14 residues. Unique molecular identifiers were incorporated into the prepared TCRbeta library. TCRdb re-called the PCR reads through MiXCR, storing one row per CDR3 protein. The sample records fewer than 85,000 distinct CDR3 sequences, 13% to 15% being singletons. Regarding the study as a whole: Reportedly, only several hundred clones from non-depleted graft cells drove alpha-beta T-cell counts at about two months.

The TCR originated in a male patient aged 2 to 10 who had a stem cell transplant for acute lymphoblastic leukemia, so the T cells may come from the graft donor. The gene calls are TRBV24-1 and TRBJ2-4, with D tentatively TRBD2 (7 bases). The sample was PBMCs, mostly from graft donor cells, taken 180 days after TCRalphabeta/CD19-depleted stem cell transplant. The CDR3: CATSALGGTSIQYF. Written as DNA, the CDR3 is TGTGCCACCAGTGCCCTGGGGGGGACAAGCATTCAGTACTTC.